The clone carrying this T cell receptor beta chain has just one count. The antigen is not known. This sample stems from a study of identical twins. Study findings and constraints: Some out-of-frame alpha sequences were shared by twins, and these showed excess low generation probability. Abundant cord blood beta clonotypes carried fewer insertions; memory repertoires showed none. In monozygotic twins, models underestimated the sharing of out-of-frame TCR alpha.

Germline trimming cut 6 bases from V and 1 base from J; bases unmatched to any gene: 5. This CDR3 is 16 amino acids long. Germline CDR1 WSHSY, CDR2 SAAADI. Template switching added a universal primer site, and cDNA bore unique molecular identifiers. TCRdb itself ran the 5' RACE reads through MiXCR, one entry per CDR3 protein. The data contain around 470,000 distinct CDR3 sequences, approximately 15% of them seen just once; the ten biggest clones take up around 0.48%. A further study also used this sample, focusing on yellow fever vaccine responses in identical twins.

This sequence originates from a woman aged 18 to 35 in good health. The V and J genes are TRBV10-2 and TRBJ2-3, with 12 bases that match TRBD2. Input material: CD4+ T cells sorted from blood. The CDR3 here is CASRASGGAGTDTQYF. CDR3 sequence (DNA): TGCGCCAGCAGAGCTAGCGGGGGGGCCGGCACAGATACGCAGTATTTT.